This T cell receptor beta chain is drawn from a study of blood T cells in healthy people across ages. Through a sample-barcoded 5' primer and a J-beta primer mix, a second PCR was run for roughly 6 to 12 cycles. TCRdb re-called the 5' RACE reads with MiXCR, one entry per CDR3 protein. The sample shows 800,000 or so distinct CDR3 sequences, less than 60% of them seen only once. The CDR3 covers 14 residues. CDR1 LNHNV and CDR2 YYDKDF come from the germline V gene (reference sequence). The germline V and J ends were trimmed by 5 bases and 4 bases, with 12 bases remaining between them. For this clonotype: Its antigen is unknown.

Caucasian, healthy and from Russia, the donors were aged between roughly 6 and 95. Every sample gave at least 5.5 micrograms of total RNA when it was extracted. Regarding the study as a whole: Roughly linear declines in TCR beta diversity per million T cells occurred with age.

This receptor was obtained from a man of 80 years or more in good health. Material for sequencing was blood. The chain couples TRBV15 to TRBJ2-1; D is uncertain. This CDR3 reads CATSDPSRYNEQFF. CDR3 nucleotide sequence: TGTGCCACCAGCGATCCGTCCAGATACAATGAGCAGTTCTTC.